The 13 T cell receptor beta chains listed next were all sequenced from one sample in a study of shared T cell receptors in the human thymus. Clones were read by immunoSEQ multiplex PCR, and TCRdb kept only the in-frame ones, dropping some. The sample includes about 660,000 clones, more than 75% of them seen just once. These data were also reused for a study on human thymus T cells.

Material: thymocytes. Receptors were obtained from a boy younger than two with a congenital heart defect.

V is TRBV5-4 and J is TRBJ2-1, with a weak D call TRBD2 (5 bases). Trimming pared 4 bases from V and 0 bases from J, leaving 11 bases between. The CDR3 consists of 15 residues. Germline lookup yields CDR1 SGHNT and CDR2 YYREEE (reference sequence). The CDR3 protein is CASSTKRDSYNEQFF. DNA of the CDR3: TGTGCCAGCAGCACTAAACGGGACTCCTACAATGAGCAGTTCTTC.

The chain uses TRBV14 and TRBJ2-7; 10 bases agree with TRBD1. The germline V gene encodes CDR1 SGHDN and CDR2 FVKESK. CDR3 length: 17 residues. V shed 3 bases, J shed 5 bases, and the junction held 13 bases outside the gene matches. The CDR3 coding sequence is TGTGCCAGCAGCCAGGATTCAGGGACAGGGGAGGTGGACGAGCAGTACTTC. Translation gives CASSQDSGTGEVDEQYF.

The chain combines TRBV5-6 with TRBJ1-2; D is unclear. V was pared by 4 bases and J by 6 bases, with 16 bases between. CDR3 size: 14 residues. Germline values: CDR1 SGHDT, CDR2 YYEEEE. The CDR3 reads CASSVGVGSDGYTF. For the CDR3, the DNA is TGTGCCAGCAGCGTGGGTGTGGGCTCTGATGGCTACACCTTC.

V gene TRBV5-1 combines with J gene TRBJ1-6, with a weak D call TRBD1 (6 bases). The CDR3 loop spans 16 amino acids. Germline loops: CDR1 SGHRS, CDR2 YFSETQ. Trimming cost V 4 bases and J 0 bases, with 11 bases left between them. The CDR3 DNA is TGCGCCAGCAGCACCGGACAGAGCTCCTATAATTCACCCCTCCACTTT. Its protein is CASSTGQSSYNSPLHF.

This chain uses TRBV4-3 with TRBJ2-1; unclear D gene. The CDR3 has 16 residues. V was clipped by 0 bases and J by 1 base, with 10 bases between them. Per the germline V gene, CDR1 is LGHNA and CDR2 is YSLEER. CDR3 amino acids: CASSQDAVVSYNEQFF. In nucleotides, the CDR3 is TGCGCCAGCAGCCAAGATGCGGTAGTTTCCTACAATGAGCAGTTCTTC.

The chain carries TRBV29-1 and TRBJ1-2, with 12 bases matching TRBD1. The length of the CDR3 is 12 residues. After removal of 7 bases from V and 8 bases from J, the junction contained 5 bases not matched to a gene. The germline V gene encodes CDR1 SQVTM and CDR2 ANQGSEA. CDR3 protein: CSDRDRGQGYTF. The CDR3 DNA reads as TGCAGCGATCGGGACAGGGGGCAGGGCTACACCTTC.

This rearrangement joins TRBV4-1 to TRBJ1-5; D remains ambiguous. This CDR3 has 16 amino acids. The V end was cut by 1 base, the J end by 1 base, with 11 bases between. Per germline, CDR1 MGHRA and CDR2 YSYEKL. The CDR3 region is CASSQGYRESNQPQHF. CDR3 nucleotide sequence: TGCGCCAGCAGCCAAGGGTATAGGGAGAGCAATCAGCCCCAGCATTTT.

J is TRBJ1-2 and V is TRBV25-1; the match to TRBD1 covers 11 bases. Trimming took 3 bases from V and 8 from J; bases not matched to a gene: 8. This CDR3 has 15 residues. The germline V gene encodes CDR1 MGHDK and CDR2 SYGVNS. The CDR3 protein is CASSDPPGTGGGYTF. The CDR3 bases are TGTGCCAGCAGTGACCCCCCGGGGACAGGGGGAGGCTACACCTTC.

This clone came up a few times. The chain joins TRBV28 to TRBJ1-6; TRBD1 agrees at 8 bases. CDR3 length: 14 residues. Per the germline V gene, CDR1 is MDHEN and CDR2 is SYDVKM. The V and J ends lost 4 bases and 7 bases, in that order; junction bases with no gene match: 3. The CDR3 loop reads CASSSRTGNSPLHF. The DNA of the CDR3 is TGTGCCAGCAGTTCTCGGACAGGGAATTCACCCCTCCACTTT. The whole variable domain, remainder taken from reference TRBV28 and TRBJ1-6, is DVKVTQSSRYLVKRTGEKVFLECVQDMDHENMFWYRQDPGLGLRLIYFSYDVKMKEKGDIPEGYSVSREKKERFSLILESASTNQTSMYLCASSSRTGNSPLHFGNGTRLTVT.

The V call is TRBV5-1, the J call TRBJ1-5; TRBD1 agrees at 8 bases. With 4 bases clipped from V and 6 bases from J, the junction kept 6 bases outside the gene matches. The germline gives CDR1 SGHRS, CDR2 YFSETQ. This CDR3 has 14 residues. The chain's CDR3 is CASSRDRGSQPQHF. CDR3 sequence (DNA): TGCGCCAGCAGCAGAGACAGGGGATCTCAGCCCCAGCATTTT. The full variable domain, rest sourced from reference TRBV5-1 and TRBJ1-5, is KAGVTQTPRYLIKTRGQQVTLSCSPISGHRSVSWYQQTPGQGLQFLFEYFSETQRNKGNFPGRFSGRQFSNSRSEMNVSTLELGDSALYLCASSRDRGSQPQHFGDGTRLSIL.

The genes are TRBV5-5 and TRBJ2-7, with 8 bases matching TRBD1. This CDR3 contains 13 residues. Trimming took 2 bases from V and 7 from J; bases not matched to a gene: 5. Germline V CDR1 and CDR2: SGHKS, YYEKEE (reference sequence). For the CDR3, the DNA is TGTGCCAGCAGCTTCGGACAGGGCTGGGAGCAGTACTTC. Translated: CASSFGQGWEQYF. Full variable domain (rest looked up from reference TRBV5-5 and TRBJ2-7): DAGVTQSPTHLIKTRGQQVTLRCSPISGHKSVSWYQQVLGQGPQFIFQYYEKEERGRGNFPDRFSARQFPNYSSELNVNALLLGDSALYLCASSFGQGWEQYFGPGTRLTVT.

The chain combines TRBV5-6 with TRBJ1-1; 7 nucleotides agree with TRBD1. The CDR3 length is 12 residues. The J segment lost 5 bases and the V segment lost 7 bases, leaving 5 bases of the junction unmatched. The V gene's germline CDR1 is SGHDT and CDR2 YYEEEE. The CDR3 DNA is TGTGCCAGCTACAGGGGCGAGACTGAAGCTTTCTTT. This translates into CASYRGETEAFF.

This clone was seen only once. The V and J genes are TRBV28 and TRBJ2-3; weak D call: TRBD1 (6 bases). In germline, CDR1 is MDHEN, CDR2 SYDVKM. The germline V and J ends were trimmed by 5 bases and 0 bases, with 21 bases remaining between them. This CDR3 is 18 amino acids long. The DNA of the CDR3 is TGTGCCAGCAGTCACCAGCTGACGGACAGCCTCAGCACAGATACGCAGTATTTT. The encoded protein is CASSHQLTDSLSTDTQYF.